The 30 T cell receptor beta chains in this list originate from one sample, sequenced in a study of CD8 T cells in ankylosing spondylitis. Each CDR3 protein gets one entry after TCRdb re-called the 5' RACE reads with MiXCR. In the table there are under 200,000 distinct CDR3 sequences, roughly 13% of which are singletons. Material for sequencing was blood, either unsorted or a sorted T cell fraction (not recorded which). These receptor sequences come from a female donor with ankylosing spondylitis or in good health (not recorded which).

This clonotype occurred many times. The rearrangement uses TRBV5-1 and TRBJ1-1; a weak D match, TRBD1 (5 bases). CDR1 is SGHRS and CDR2 is YFSETQ in the germline V gene. The CDR3 consists of 15 residues. V lost 1 base to trimming and J lost 0 bases, with 10 bases between them. CDR3 sequence: CASSLFGGLNTEAFF. Here the CDR3 DNA reads TGCGCCAGCAGCTTGTTCGGGGGTTTGAACACTGAAGCTTTCTTT. The full variable domain, in which reference TRBV5-1 and TRBJ1-1 provide the parts outside the CDR3, is KAGVTQTPRYLIKTRGQQVTLSCSPISGHRSVSWYQQTPGQGLQFLFEYFSETQRNKGNFPGRFSGRQFSNSRSEMNVSTLELGDSALYLCASSLFGGLNTEAFFGQGTRLTVV.

The chain combines TRBV20-1 with TRBJ1-5; D is unresolved. Per the germline V gene, CDR1 is DFQATT and CDR2 is SNEGSKA (reference sequence). This CDR3 has 14 residues. V shed 1 base and J shed 3 bases, with 10 bases lying between them. Here the CDR3 DNA reads TGCAGTGCTAGAGCTGGGCTTTACAATCAGCCCCAGCATTTT. It is translated as CSARAGLYNQPQHF.

The sample holds many counts of this clonotype. The chain joins TRBV5-4 to TRBJ2-1, with TRBD2 matching over 10 bases. Losses at the gene ends were 2 bases for V and 8 bases for J; bases not matched to a gene: 19. The CDR3 contains 19 residues. Germline CDR1 SGHNT, CDR2 YYREEE (reference sequence). CDR3 protein: CASSLDWSSGRLRIDEQFF. CDR3 sequence (DNA): TGTGCCAGCAGCTTAGATTGGAGTAGCGGGAGGCTCCGGATTGATGAGCAGTTCTTC.

In its sample, this clonotype was seen many times. This rearrangement joins TRBV7-3 to TRBJ2-1; D may be TRBD2 (6 bases). This CDR3 contains 13 residues. Germline V gene sequence: CDR1 SGHTA, CDR2 FQGTGA. Trimming removed 6 bases from V and 9 bases from J, with 15 bases in between. The CDR3 nucleotides read TGTGCCAGCAGTTCGAGTGACGGGGGTGAGCAGTTCTTC. Its translation: CASSSSDGGEQFF. The full variable domain, its missing parts supplied by reference TRBV7-3 and TRBJ2-1, is GAGVSQTPSNKVTEKGKYVELRCDPISGHTALYWYRQSLGQGPEFLIYFQGTGAADDSGLPNDRFFAVRPEGSVSTLKIQRTERGDSAVYLCASSSSDGGEQFFGPGTRLTVL.

The V and J genes are TRBV7-9 and TRBJ2-7; 8 bases align to TRBD1. V shed 6 bases and J 0 bases; nucleotides not matched to a gene: 7. Germline V gene lookup returns CDR1 SEHNR and CDR2 FQNEAQ (reference sequence). The CDR3 consists of 15 residues. CDR3 amino acids: CASRRRQGYSYEQYF. CDR3 DNA: TGTGCCAGCAGACGTCGACAGGGGTACTCCTACGAGCAGTACTTC.

This clonotype showed up many times. This rearrangement joins TRBV6-2 or TRBV6-3 to TRBJ1-1; 7 bases align to TRBD1. Germline lookup yields CDR1 MNHEY and CDR2 SVGEGT. This CDR3 spans 15 amino acids. With V trimmed by 6 bases and J by 2 bases, 9 bases remained unmatched. For the CDR3, the DNA is TGTGCCAGCAGACTACAGGGGACGAAAAACACTGAAGCTTTCTTT. Translation: CASRLQGTKNTEAFF.

This clonotype was counted a few times. The J gene is TRBJ2-7, the V gene TRBV18; tentative D call: TRBD2 (6 bases). Germline assignment: CDR1 KGHSH and CDR2 LQKENI. V was pared by 3 bases and J by 2 bases, with 11 bases between. This CDR3 is 14 amino acids long. The CDR3 reads CASSPGGLPYEQYF. CDR3 sequence (DNA): TGTGCCAGCTCACCGGGGGGACTCCCCTACGAGCAGTACTTC. Looking up the rest from reference TRBV18 and TRBJ2-7 gives the full variable domain: NAGVMQNPRHLVRRRGQEARLRCSPMKGHSHVYWYRQLPEEGLKFMVYLQKENIIDESGMPKERFSAEFPKEGPSILRIQQVVRGDSAAYFCASSPGGLPYEQYFGPGTRLTVT.

The table lists this clonotype with a few counts. The genes are TRBV9 and TRBJ2-7; unclear D gene. The CDR3 has 13 amino acids. The V gene's germline CDR1 is SGDLS and CDR2 YYNGEE. V shed 0 bases and J shed 7 bases, with 11 bases lying between them. CDR3 in DNA: TGTGCCAGCAGCGTAGTAGTTAGTCGGGAGCAGTACTTC. This encodes CASSVVVSREQYF.

This clonotype was detected many times. V and J are TRBV5-1 and TRBJ2-1; 8 bases line up with TRBD2. This CDR3 region has 15 residues. J was trimmed by 6 bases and V by 1 base; bases with no gene match: 6. The germline V gene encodes CDR1 SGHRS and CDR2 YFSETQ. The CDR3 coding sequence is TGCGCCAGCAGCTTGTCCGGGACTAGTGTCAATGAGCAGTTCTTC. Residues: CASSLSGTSVNEQFF.

Points on this clonotype: A much bigger clone sits one base away, suggesting this may be a read error. The chain carries TRBV6-1 and TRBJ2-1; D uncertain. The CDR3 is 13 amino acids. The V gene lost 6 bases and the J gene lost 8 bases, with 14 bases spanning the gap. In germline, CDR1 is MNHNS, CDR2 SASEGT. CDR3 sequence: CASRRRWGDEQFF. The CDR3 DNA reads as TGTGCCAGCAGGCGGAGATGGGGTGATGAGCAGTTCTTC.

This clonotype has ten or more counts. The chain is built from TRBV11-2 and TRBJ2-2; D perhaps matches TRBD2 (6 bases). The CDR3 length is 12 residues. Germline V gene data show CDR1 as SGHAT and CDR2 as FQNNGV. Deletions cut 3 bases from V and 8 bases from J, with 7 bases between. In nucleotides, the CDR3 is TGTGCCAGCAGCTTCCTAGCGGGGGAGCTGTTTTTT. Translation gives CASSFLAGELFF.

The V call is TRBV12-3 or TRBV12-4, the J call TRBJ1-2, with 7 bases that match TRBD1. V dropped 5 bases and J dropped 8; count of bases not matched to a gene: 11. There are 14 residues in the CDR3. This CDR3 is CASSRGQAGRGYTF. CDR3 nucleotides: TGTGCCAGCAGTCGCGGACAGGCTGGCCGAGGCTACACCTTC.

This clonotype has a handful of counts. The V and J genes are TRBV5-5 and TRBJ2-1; a possible D gene is TRBD1 (6 bases). Looked up from germline, CDR1 is SGHKS and CDR2 is YYEKEE (reference sequence). Trimming stripped 4 bases from V and 7 bases from J, with 12 bases between. CDR3 length equals 13 residues. The CDR3 region is CASSALQGNEQFF. Here the CDR3 DNA reads TGTGCCAGCAGCGCCTTACAGGGTAATGAGCAGTTCTTC.

This clonotype was seen repeatedly, ten times or more. The V gene is TRBV5-1, the J gene TRBJ2-3; D unresolved. Germline V lookup: CDR1 SGHRS, CDR2 YFSETQ. The CDR3 sequence is 16 residues long. V lost 5 bases and J lost 0, with 16 bases in between. In DNA form, the CDR3 reads TGCGCCAGCAGTTCTCGGAAGGACCCTAGCACAGATACGCAGTATTTT. Residues: CASSSRKDPSTDTQYF.

Remarks on this clonotype: Lacking the conserved final phenylalanine or tryptophan, this CDR3 likely reflects a read error. V and J are TRBV2 and TRBJ2-7; TRBD1 matches at 8 bases. The ends lost 9 bases at V and 4 bases at J; junction bases unmatched: 8. Germline loops: CDR1 SNHLY, CDR2 FYNNEI. This CDR3 spans 13 amino acids. CDR3 nucleotides: TGTGCCAGTGGTGGGACAGGCAATTACGAGCAGTACCTC. Translated, it gives CASGGTGNYEQYL.

V gene TRBV12-3 or TRBV12-4 combines with J gene TRBJ2-5; the match to TRBD2 covers 10 bases. This CDR3 spans 15 amino acids. The V and J ends lost 6 bases and 3 bases, in that order; junction bases with no gene match: 7. DNA for the CDR3: TGTGCCAGCAGCCCCAACGGACTAGCGGAAGAGACCCAGTACTTC. Translation: CASSPNGLAEETQYF.

This clonotype has a handful of counts. A much larger clone is a single base away; this may be a read error. This rearrangement joins TRBV7-2 to TRBJ2-1; the D gene is possibly TRBD2 (6 bases). Germline V gene sequence: CDR1 SGHTA, CDR2 FQGNSA. The CDR3 consists of 12 residues. V was shortened by 5 bases and J by 10 bases, with 12 bases between the two germline ends. The CDR3 protein is CASSQSGEEQFF. The CDR3 coding sequence is TGTGCCAGCAGCCAGTCGGGGGAGGAGCAGTTCTTC.

This clonotype was counted at least ten times. The chain is built from TRBV12-3 or TRBV12-4 and TRBJ1-2, with a tentative D call TRBD1 (6 bases). Trimming left V 6 bases short and J 5 bases short, with 16 bases between. There are 14 residues in the CDR3. CDR3 sequence (DNA): TGTGCCAGCAGCGGTTCAGGGGCGGAATATGGCTACACCTTC. Translation gives CASSGSGAEYGYTF.

J is TRBJ1-1 and V is TRBV4-3; D uncertain. This CDR3 contains 13 residues. Germline lookup yields CDR1 LGHNA and CDR2 YSLEER. V lost 0 bases, J lost 3 bases, and 5 bases lay in between. CDR3 in DNA: TGCGCCAGCAGCCAAGATACGGACACTGAAGCTTTCTTT. This gives the protein CASSQDTDTEAFF.

This clonotype has ten or more counts. The chain carries TRBV12-3 or TRBV12-4 and TRBJ2-6, with D possibly matching TRBD1 (6 bases). The ends were cut back, 7 bases at V and 2 bases at J, with 12 bases in the middle. CDR3 length equals 15 residues. DNA for the CDR3: TGTGCCAGCACCACTGAGGGGGCTGGGGCCAACGTCCTGACTTTC. Translation gives CASTTEGAGANVLTF.

This clonotype was seen ten or more times. J is TRBJ1-5 and V is TRBV25-1; D uncertain. The CDR3 is made up of 16 amino acids. V lost 1 base and J lost 2, with 12 bases in between. Per germline, CDR1 MGHDK and CDR2 SYGVNS. The chain's CDR3 is CASSESGGSGNQPQHF. The CDR3 region has the DNA TGTGCCAGCAGTGAATCAGGTGGGTCTGGCAATCAGCCCCAGCATTTT.

There are a few counts of this clonotype. This rearrangement joins TRBV10-3 to TRBJ2-7, with TRBD2 matching over 8 bases. V lost 6 bases, J lost 4 bases, and 5 bases stayed unmatched. CDR3 size: 13 residues. Germline-derived CDR1 and CDR2 are ENHRY and SYGVKD. CDR3 protein: CAIRLTSGYEQYF. CDR3 bases: TGTGCCATCAGATTAACTAGCGGTTACGAGCAGTACTTC.

This clonotype was counted a few times. The chain has TRBV7-9 and TRBJ1-1; D remains unclear. CDR1 SEHNR and CDR2 FQNEAQ come from the germline V gene (reference sequence). V lost 1 base to trimming and J lost 4 bases, with 7 bases between them. This CDR3 is built from 13 residues. CDR3 loop: CASSLGAGTEAFF. The CDR3, as DNA: TGTGCCAGCAGCTTAGGTGCCGGCACTGAAGCTTTCTTT. The whole variable domain, remainder taken from reference TRBV7-9 and TRBJ1-1, is DTGVSQNPRHKITKRGQNVTFRCDPISEHNRLYWYRQTLGQGPEFLTYFQNEAQLEKSRLLSDRFSAERPKGSFSTLEIQRTEQGDSAMYLCASSLGAGTEAFFGQGTRLTVV.

Here the CDR3 DNA reads TGTGCCAGCATCCCCCCAACGGGTGCGGGGTACGGTGAAGCTTTCTTT. Amino acid sequence: CASIPPTGAGYGEAFF. The chain uses TRBV7-9 and TRBJ1-1; D uncertain. Germline CDR1 SEHNR, CDR2 FQNEAQ (reference sequence). The V and J ends lost 7 bases and 7 bases respectively, with 25 bases between them. This CDR3 has 16 residues.

In its sample, this clonotype was seen a few times. V is TRBV12-3 or TRBV12-4 and J is TRBJ2-1; D is ambiguous. The germline V and J ends were trimmed by 6 bases and 10 bases, with 19 bases remaining between them. This CDR3 comprises 14 residues. This CDR3 is CASSLRQDPPEQFF. CDR3 sequence (DNA): TGTGCCAGCAGCCTCCGCCAGGATCCCCCCGAGCAGTTCTTC.

This clonotype was detected ten times or more. The chain links TRBV11-3 to TRBJ2-2; D ambiguous. The V and J ends lost 4 bases and 6 bases respectively, with 15 bases between them. Looked up from germline, CDR1 is SGHNT and CDR2 is YENEEA. This CDR3 is 15 amino acids long. CDR3 region: CASSSTGIFAGELFF. The CDR3 region has the DNA TGTGCCAGCAGCTCGACGGGCATCTTCGCCGGGGAGCTGTTTTTT.

This clonotype was counted only a few times. This sequence joins TRBV5-4 and TRBJ2-2; tentative D call: TRBD2 (6 bases). V was pared by 1 base and J by 7 bases, with 11 bases between. The length of the CDR3 is 14 residues. Germline V gene lookup returns CDR1 SGHNT and CDR2 YYREEE (reference sequence). CDR3 region: CASSLPGVVGELFF. As DNA, the CDR3 is TGTGCCAGCAGCTTGCCGGGGGTCGTCGGGGAGCTGTTTTTT.

Only a few counts were recorded for this clonotype. The chain employs TRBV7-2 and TRBJ2-1, with a possible D match to TRBD2 (5 bases). This CDR3 is built from 13 residues. The germline V gene has CDR1 SGHTA and CDR2 FQGNSA. V shed 7 bases and J shed 8 bases, with 15 bases lying between them. This chain's CDR3 is CASTKSRRDEQFF. In DNA form, the CDR3 reads TGTGCCAGCACCAAAAGTAGGCGGGATGAGCAGTTCTTC.

A few counts support this clonotype. This rearrangement joins TRBV30 to TRBJ1-1, with D unclear. The CDR3 contains 14 residues. Trimming left V 4 bases short and J 6 bases short, with 18 bases between. Looked up from germline, CDR1 is GTSNPN and CDR2 is SVGIG (reference sequence). The CDR3 protein is CAWIRRLANAEAFF. Written as DNA, the CDR3 is TGTGCCTGGATTAGACGCCTGGCCAACGCTGAAGCTTTCTTT.

This clonotype appeared a single time. A junction boundary mismatches the germline segment, possibly from a read error. The J gene is TRBJ2-7, the V gene TRBV18, with 7 nucleotides matching TRBD2. Germline CDR1 reads KGHSH; CDR2 reads LQKENI. The CDR3 has 12 amino acids. CDR3 sequence: CASSPGLAEQSF. CDR3 sequence (DNA): TGTGCCAGCTCACCAGGGCTAGCGGAGCAGTCCTTC.